These 10 T cell receptor beta chains came from one sample sequenced in a study of shared clonotypes between healthy human individuals. Profiling relied on immunoSEQ multiplex PCR, and the TCRdb table lists in-frame clones only, not all of them. The table records hundreds of thousands of clones, roughly 96% of them present only once. As defined, naive CD8 cells were CD45RO-negative and positively selected for CCR7, with terminally differentiated effector memory CD45RA+ cells excluded. The sequencing sample was made of naive CD8+ T cells sorted from blood. These receptors were collected from a woman in her thirties in good health.

This sequence joins TRBV10-3 and TRBJ2-7; 7 nucleotides match TRBD1. Germline V lookup: CDR1 ENHRY, CDR2 SYGVKD. V lost 3 bases to trimming and J lost 1 base; unmatched junction nucleotides: 9. The CDR3 runs 16 residues. The CDR3 reads CAISDGEGGPSYEQYF. The CDR3, as DNA: TGTGCCATCAGTGACGGGGAAGGGGGCCCGTCCTACGAGCAGTACTTC.

The gene calls are TRBV5-6 and TRBJ2-5; 10 nucleotides agree with TRBD2. Germline V CDR1 and CDR2: SGHDT, YYEEEE. CDR3 length equals 16 residues. Trimming took 1 base from V and 4 from J; bases not matched to a gene: 7. The CDR3 spells CASSLSLAGVLETQYF. The CDR3 DNA reads as TGTGCCAGCAGCTTGAGTCTAGCGGGAGTGTTAGAGACCCAGTACTTC.

The chain recombines TRBV27 with TRBJ1-2; 7 nucleotides match TRBD1. CDR1 and CDR2 from the germline V gene are MNHEY and SMNVEV (reference sequence). CDR3 length: 12 amino acids. The V and J ends lost 6 bases and 6 bases, in that order; junction bases with no gene match: 4. This CDR3 is CASRRQGHGYTF. Written as DNA, the CDR3 is TGTGCCAGCAGGCGACAGGGTCATGGCTACACCTTC.

The chain has TRBV4-1 and TRBJ2-3; D possibly corresponds to TRBD2 (5 bases). Trimming cost V 4 bases and J 0 bases, with 11 bases left between them. The length of the CDR3 is 15 residues. Germline V lookup: CDR1 MGHRA, CDR2 YSYEKL. The CDR3 spells CASSPGVASTDTQYF. In nucleotides, the CDR3 is TGCGCCAGCAGCCCCGGGGTGGCTAGCACAGATACGCAGTATTTT.

The chain recombines TRBV9 with TRBJ1-4; D possibly corresponds to TRBD1 (6 bases). The germline gives CDR1 SGDLS, CDR2 YYNGEE. The CDR3 is 15 residues long. V lost 3 bases and J lost 4, with 13 bases in between. The CDR3 region is CASSAPGQLNEKLFF. The CDR3 DNA reads TGTGCCAGCAGCGCACCGGGACAACTTAATGAAAAACTGTTTTTT.

The V call is TRBV27, the J call TRBJ2-1, with TRBD2 matching over 11 bases. The V segment lost 3 bases and the J segment 7 bases; nucleotides outside the gene matches: 5. The germline V gene encodes CDR1 MNHEY and CDR2 SMNVEV (reference sequence). The CDR3 runs 15 residues. The CDR3 DNA reads TGTGCCAGCAGTTTTGGGACTAGCGGCATGAATGAGCAGTTCTTC. Protein: CASSFGTSGMNEQFF.

The rearrangement uses TRBV9 and TRBJ2-7; 12 bases match TRBD2. CDR3 length: 15 amino acids. Germline loops: CDR1 SGDLS, CDR2 YYNGEE. V lost 4 bases to trimming and J lost 7 bases; unmatched junction nucleotides: 9. The CDR3 coding sequence is TGTGCCAGCAGCCTTTCTAGCGGGAGGGCGGAAGAGCAGTACTTC. Translation: CASSLSSGRAEEQYF.

The chain joins TRBV13 to TRBJ1-4; D is undetermined. Germline loops: CDR1 PRHDT, CDR2 FYEKMQ (reference sequence). The CDR3 runs 14 residues. The ends were cut back, 4 bases at V and 4 bases at J, with 10 bases in the middle. This CDR3 is CASSSRWGNEKLFF. DNA of the CDR3: TGTGCCAGCAGCTCGCGGTGGGGTAATGAAAAACTGTTTTTT.

The chain couples TRBV4-2 to TRBJ2-3; D is unresolved. The CDR3 runs to 15 residues. V was clipped by 0 bases and J by 0 bases, with 7 bases between them. Germline V gene sequence: CDR1 LGHNA, CDR2 YNFKEQ. CDR3 sequence: CASSQDGGSTDTQYF. CDR3 coding DNA: TGTGCCAGCAGCCAAGATGGTGGGAGCACAGATACGCAGTATTTT.

In this sample, this clone turned up once. The chain joins TRBV7-9 to TRBJ2-1; 13 bases match TRBD2. The germline V gene encodes CDR1 SEHNR and CDR2 FQNEAQ (reference sequence). V lost 5 bases, J lost 8 bases, and 6 bases stayed unmatched. The CDR3 is 15 residues long. The CDR3 region is CASSRTSGSHDEQFF. In DNA form, the CDR3 reads TGTGCCAGCAGCCGGACTAGCGGGAGTCACGATGAGCAGTTCTTC.